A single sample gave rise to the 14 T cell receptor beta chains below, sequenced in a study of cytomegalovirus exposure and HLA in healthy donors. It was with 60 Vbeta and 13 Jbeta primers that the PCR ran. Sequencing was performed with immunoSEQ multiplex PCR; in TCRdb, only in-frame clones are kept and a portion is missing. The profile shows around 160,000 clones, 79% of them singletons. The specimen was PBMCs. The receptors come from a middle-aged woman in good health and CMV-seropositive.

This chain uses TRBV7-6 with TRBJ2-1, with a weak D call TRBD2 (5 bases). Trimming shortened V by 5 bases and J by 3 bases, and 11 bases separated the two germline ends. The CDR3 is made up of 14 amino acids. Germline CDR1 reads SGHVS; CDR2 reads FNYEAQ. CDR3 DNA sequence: TGTGCCAGCAGCCCAGCTAGCTTCTACAATGAGCAGTTCTTC. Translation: CASSPASFYNEQFF.

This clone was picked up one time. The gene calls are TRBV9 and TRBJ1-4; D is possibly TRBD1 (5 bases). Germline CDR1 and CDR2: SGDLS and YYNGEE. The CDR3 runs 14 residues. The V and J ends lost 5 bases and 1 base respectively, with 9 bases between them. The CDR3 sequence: CASSEDITNEKLFF. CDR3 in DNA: TGTGCCAGCAGTGAGGACATAACTAATGAAAAACTGTTTTTT.

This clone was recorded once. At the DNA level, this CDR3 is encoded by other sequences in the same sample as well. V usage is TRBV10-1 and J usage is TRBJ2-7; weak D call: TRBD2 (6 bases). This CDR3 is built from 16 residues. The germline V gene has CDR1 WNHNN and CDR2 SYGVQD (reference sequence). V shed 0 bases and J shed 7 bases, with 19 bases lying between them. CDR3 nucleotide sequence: TGCGCCAGCAGTGAGTCGCTGGCACAATACGGGGGTGAGCAGTACTTC. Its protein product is CASSESLAQYGGEQYF.

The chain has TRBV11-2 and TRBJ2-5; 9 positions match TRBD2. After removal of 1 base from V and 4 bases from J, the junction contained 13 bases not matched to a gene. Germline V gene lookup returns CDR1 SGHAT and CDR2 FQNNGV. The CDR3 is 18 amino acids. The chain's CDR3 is CASSLGAASGASGETQYF. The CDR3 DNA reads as TGTGCCAGCAGCTTAGGGGCGGCTAGCGGGGCTTCGGGAGAGACCCAGTACTTC.

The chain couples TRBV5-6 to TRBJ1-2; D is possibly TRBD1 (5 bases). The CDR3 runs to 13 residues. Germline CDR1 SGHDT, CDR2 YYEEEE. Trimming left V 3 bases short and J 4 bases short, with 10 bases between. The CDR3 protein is CASSSRGSYGYTF. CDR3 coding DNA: TGTGCCAGCAGCTCCCGGGGGTCCTATGGCTACACCTTC.

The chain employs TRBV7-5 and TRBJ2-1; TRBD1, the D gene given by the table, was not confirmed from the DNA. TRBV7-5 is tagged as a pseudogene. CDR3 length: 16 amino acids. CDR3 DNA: TGTGTCAGAAGCAGATCGACAGCTAGCTCCTACAATGAGCAGTTCTTC. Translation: CVRSRSTASSYNEQFF.

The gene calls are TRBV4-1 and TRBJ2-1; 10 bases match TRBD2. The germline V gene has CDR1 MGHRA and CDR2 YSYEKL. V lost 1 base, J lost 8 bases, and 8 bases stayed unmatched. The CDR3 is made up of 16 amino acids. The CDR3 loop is CASSQVSGGASYEQFF. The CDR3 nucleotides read TGCGCCAGCAGCCAAGTCAGCGGGGGGGCCTCATATGAGCAGTTCTTC.

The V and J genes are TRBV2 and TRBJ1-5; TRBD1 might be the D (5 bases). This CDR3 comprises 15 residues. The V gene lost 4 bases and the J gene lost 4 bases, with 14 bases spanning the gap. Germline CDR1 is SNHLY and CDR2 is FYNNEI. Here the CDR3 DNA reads TGTGCCAGCAGTGGGGGGGGAGCAGGTAATCAGCCCCAGCATTTT. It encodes CASSGGGAGNQPQHF.

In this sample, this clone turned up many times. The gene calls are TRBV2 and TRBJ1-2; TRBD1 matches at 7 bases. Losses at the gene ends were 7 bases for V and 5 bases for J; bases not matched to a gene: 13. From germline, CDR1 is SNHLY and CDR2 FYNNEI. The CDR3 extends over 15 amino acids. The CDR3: CASKTGASQKYGYTF. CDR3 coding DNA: TGTGCCAGCAAAACAGGGGCGTCACAGAAATATGGCTACACCTTC.

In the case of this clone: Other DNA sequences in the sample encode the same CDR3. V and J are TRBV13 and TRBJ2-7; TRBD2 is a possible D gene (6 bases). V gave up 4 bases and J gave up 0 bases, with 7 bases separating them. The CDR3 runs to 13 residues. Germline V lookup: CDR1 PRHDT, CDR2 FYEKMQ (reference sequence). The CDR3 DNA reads TGTGCCAGCAGCTCCGGGAGCTCCTACGAGCAGTACTTC. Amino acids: CASSSGSSYEQYF.

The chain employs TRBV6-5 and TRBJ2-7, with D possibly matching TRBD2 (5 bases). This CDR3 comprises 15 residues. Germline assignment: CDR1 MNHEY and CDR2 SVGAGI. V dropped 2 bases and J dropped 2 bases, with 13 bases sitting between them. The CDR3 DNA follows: TGTGCCAGCAGTTACCGGACCGAGGGAACCTACGAGCAGTACTTC. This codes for CASSYRTEGTYEQYF.

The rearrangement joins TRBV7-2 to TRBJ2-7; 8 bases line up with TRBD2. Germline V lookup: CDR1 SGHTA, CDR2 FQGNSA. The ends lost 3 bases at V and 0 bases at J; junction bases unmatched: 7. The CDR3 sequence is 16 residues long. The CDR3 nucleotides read TGTGCCAGCAGCTTCAGTGGCGGGGGGAGCTCCTACGAGCAGTACTTC. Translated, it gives CASSFSGGGSSYEQYF.

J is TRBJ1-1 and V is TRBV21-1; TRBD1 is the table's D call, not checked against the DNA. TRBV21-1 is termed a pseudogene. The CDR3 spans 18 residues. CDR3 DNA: TGTGCCAGCATCCAAAGCGGGACAGGGGGTCACTCGAACACTGAAGCTTTCTTT. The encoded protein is CASIQSGTGGHSNTEAFF.

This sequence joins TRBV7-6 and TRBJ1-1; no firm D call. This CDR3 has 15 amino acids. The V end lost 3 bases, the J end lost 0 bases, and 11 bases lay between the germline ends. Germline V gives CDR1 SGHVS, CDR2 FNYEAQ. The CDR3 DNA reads TGTGCCAGCAGCTTCACAACTACCATGAACACTGAAGCTTTCTTT. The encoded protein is CASSFTTTMNTEAFF.